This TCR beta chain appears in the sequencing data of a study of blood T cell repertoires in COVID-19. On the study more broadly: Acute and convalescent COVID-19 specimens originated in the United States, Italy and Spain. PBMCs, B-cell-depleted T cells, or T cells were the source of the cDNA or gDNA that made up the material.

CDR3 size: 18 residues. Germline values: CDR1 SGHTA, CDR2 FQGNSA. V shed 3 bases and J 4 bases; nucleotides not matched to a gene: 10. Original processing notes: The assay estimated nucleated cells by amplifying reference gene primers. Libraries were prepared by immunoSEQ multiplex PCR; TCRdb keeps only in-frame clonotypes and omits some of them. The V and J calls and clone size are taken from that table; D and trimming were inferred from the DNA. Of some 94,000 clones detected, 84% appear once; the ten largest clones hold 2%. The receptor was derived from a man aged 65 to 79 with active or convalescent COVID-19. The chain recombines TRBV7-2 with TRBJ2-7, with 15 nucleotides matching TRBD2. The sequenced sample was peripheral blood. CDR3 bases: TGTGCCAGCAGCTTTGGTCCCCGGACTAGCGGGGGGGCGTACGAGCAGTACTTC. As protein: CASSFGPRTSGGAYEQYF.